The rows below give T cell receptor beta chains drawn from one sample of a study of T-cell memory formation after mild COVID-19. TCRdb reprocessed the 5' RACE reads with MiXCR, giving one entry per CDR3 protein. The sample yields approximately 490,000 distinct CDR3 sequences, around 21% seen once. Input material: PBMCs or a T cell subset sorted from them (not recorded which). These receptors all come from an adult woman who had mild COVID-19 (a few samples of this study predate the infection). Cell type and time point are not known. CDR3s include the opening cysteine and the closing phenylalanine or tryptophan. A D gene is named only where the DNA matches it firmly.

j_gene | v_gene | d_gene | CDR3aa
TRBJ2-5 | TRBV7-9 | . | CASSLALYRENQETQYF
TRBJ2-1 | TRBV20-1 | TRBD1 | CSAPKRDRDEQFF
TRBJ2-7 | TRBV5-1 | TRBD1 | CASSLASGTGTYEQYF
TRBJ2-2 | TRBV29-1 | . | CSVEEDGELFF
TRBJ2-1 | TRBV5-1 | TRBD1 | CASSETRGQGSYNEQFF
TRBJ2-1 | TRBV6-5 | . | CASSYSDGPYNEQFF
TRBJ1-1 | TRBV7-9 | . | CASSSHMNTEAFF
TRBJ2-2 | TRBV7-9 | . | CASSPPAEGELFF
TRBJ2-7 | TRBV6-5 | . | CASSLTRHYEQYF
TRBJ2-7 | TRBV18 | . | CASSPPGMAYEQYF
TRBJ2-2 | TRBV4-1 | TRBD1 | CASSWPAGQGRLGNTGELFF
TRBJ2-1 | TRBV12-3/TRBV12-4 | TRBD1 | CASSSGQALFF
TRBJ2-7 | TRBV30 | TRBD1 | CAWSVDRGTYEQYF
TRBJ2-6 | TRBV29-1 | . | CSAESGANVLTF
TRBJ1-1 | TRBV7-9 | . | CASSAGINTEAFF
TRBJ1-1 | TRBV19 | TRBD1 | CASSSPPTGEVTEAFF
TRBJ1-2 | TRBV29-1 | . | CSIPVGGGGYTF
TRBJ2-3 | TRBV6-5 | TRBD1 | CASSRQGDPDTQYF
TRBJ1-1 | TRBV9 | . | CASSSGSTTEAFF
TRBJ2-5 | TRBV2 | TRBD1 | CATQGWETQYF
TRBJ1-5 | TRBV2 | . | CASSTGPSHQPQHF
TRBJ1-1 | TRBV24-1 | TRBD1 | CATSGTGPEAFF
TRBJ2-2 | TRBV6-1 | TRBD1 | CASRPTGGLSGELFF
TRBJ1-2 | TRBV19 | . | CASSIDPRGTYGYTF
TRBJ1-2 | TRBV5-1 | . | CASSLELRAGTTNYGYTF
TRBJ1-2 | TRBV7-9 | TRBD1 | CASSSGQPGTYYGYTF
TRBJ1-2 | TRBV12-3/TRBV12-4 | . | CASSLVPRGQPLFYGYTF